These 32 T cell receptor beta chains were sequenced from one sample in a study of molecular identifiers for immune sequencing clone quantification. TCRdb reanalysed the PCR reads using MiXCR and keeps one entry per CDR3 protein. The profile covers roughly 97,000 distinct CDR3 sequences, with approximately 24% appearing a single time and 0.94% taken by the ten largest. The sequenced sample consisted of naive CD8+ T cells from blood, with Jurkat cell RNA spiked in. As for subset: FACS-sorted CD8+CD4-CCR7+CD45RA+ naive T cells. Every receptor here comes from a human donor in good health. Some libraries in this study had Jurkat cell RNA spiked in.

This clonotype was seen repeatedly, ten times or more. The chain uses TRBV6-5 and TRBJ2-7; D is undetermined. Deletions cut 0 bases from V and 5 bases from J, with 8 bases between. The V gene's germline CDR1 is MNHEY and CDR2 SVGAGI. The CDR3 sequence is 13 residues long. CDR3 sequence: CASSYSRQNEQYF. CDR3 coding DNA: TGTGCCAGCAGTTACTCGCGGCAAAACGAGCAGTACTTC.

This clonotype has a count of ten or more. The chain couples TRBV7-2 to TRBJ1-5, with 7 nucleotides matching TRBD1. This CDR3 has 14 amino acids. V lost 6 bases and J lost 3; bases outside the gene matches: 5. The germline V gene has CDR1 SGHTA and CDR2 FQGNSA. CDR3 protein: CASRLQGPNQPQHF. Here the CDR3 DNA reads TGTGCCAGCAGACTACAGGGGCCCAATCAGCCCCAGCATTTT.

The V gene is TRBV29-1, the J gene TRBJ2-1; 12 bases match TRBD2. V gave up 4 bases and J gave up 10 bases; unmatched junction bases: 8. The CDR3 is made up of 14 amino acids. The germline V gene has CDR1 SQVTM and CDR2 ANQGSEA. The CDR3 coding sequence is TGCAGCGTTGGACTAGCGGGAGTCGGGGAGGAGCAGTTCTTC. It yields the protein CSVGLAGVGEEQFF.

The V and J genes are TRBV20-1 and TRBJ2-1; possible D gene TRBD2, 6 bases. The V gene lost 6 bases and the J gene lost 3 bases, with 18 bases spanning the gap. The CDR3 extends over 15 amino acids. The germline V gene encodes CDR1 DFQATT and CDR2 SNEGSKA (reference sequence). In DNA, the CDR3 is TGCAGTGCCGAGCCCGCGGGGATTATCTACAATGAGCAGTTCTTC. Residues: CSAEPAGIIYNEQFF.

This clonotype was detected many times. The DNA for the CDR3 is TGTGCCAGCAGCTTAGAAGTTAGTGGCTTCCCAACAGATACGCAGTATTTT. It codes for CASSLEVSGFPTDTQYF. The chain combines TRBV7-2 with TRBJ2-3; no definite D call. The CDR3 runs 17 residues. The germline CDR1 and CDR2 sequences are SGHTA and FQGNSA. Trimming took off 1 base at V and 3 bases at J, with 17 bases between the two ends.

The V and J genes are TRBV19 and TRBJ2-3; D is possibly TRBD2 (7 bases). The germline V gene has CDR1 LNHDA and CDR2 SQIVND (reference sequence). This CDR3 is built from 16 residues. Deletions cut 3 bases from V and 2 bases from J, with 15 bases between. CDR3 protein: CASSIKGGSPTDTQYF. CDR3 DNA sequence: TGTGCCAGTAGTATTAAGGGGGGGTCGCCCACAGATACGCAGTATTTT. The whole variable domain, remainder taken from reference TRBV19 and TRBJ2-3, is DGGITQSPKYLFRKEGQNVTLSCEQNLNHDAMYWYRQDPGQGLRLIYYSQIVNDFQKGDIAEGYSVSREKKESFPLTVTSAQKNPTAFYLCASSIKGGSPTDTQYFGPGTRLTVL.

A remark on this clonotype: Mismatch with germline at one junction end may stem from a read error. The chain combines TRBV4-3 with TRBJ2-1, with D tentatively TRBD1 or TRBD2 (5 bases each). The germline V gene has CDR1 LGHNA and CDR2 YSLEER. CDR3 length: 15 amino acids. The CDR3: CASSQWDHSRGEQFF. CDR3 bases: TGCGCCAGTAGCCAATGGGACCATTCGCGCGGTGAGCAGTTCTTC.

This clonotype has a handful of counts. A much larger clonotype is one base distant, so this may be a read error. J is TRBJ1-1 and V is TRBV12-3 or TRBV12-4; D not resolved. This CDR3 contains 14 residues. Here the CDR3 reads CDSSFVRLNTEAFF. In DNA form, the CDR3 reads TGTGACAGCAGTTTTGTCAGACTGAACACTGAAGCTTTCTTT.

The chain is built from TRBV29-1 and TRBJ1-2; unclear D gene. CDR1 and CDR2 from the germline V gene are SQVTM and ANQGSEA. The CDR3 runs 10 residues. The V gene lost 4 bases and the J gene lost 8 bases, with 8 bases spanning the gap. The CDR3 loop is CSVVAEGYTF. CDR3 bases: TGCAGCGTTGTGGCGGAAGGCTACACCTTC.

This clonotype showed up just a few times. This chain uses TRBV10-3 with TRBJ2-7; no clear D. V lost 2 bases and J lost 1, with 6 bases in between. The CDR3 extends over 13 amino acids. Per the germline V gene, CDR1 is ENHRY and CDR2 is SYGVKD. The CDR3 region has the DNA TGTGCCATCAGTGAGCCAGGATCCTACGAGCAGTACTTC. Translating it yields CAISEPGSYEQYF.

This clonotype has at least ten counts. The chain uses TRBV7-3 and TRBJ1-5, with TRBD1 matching 7 bases. J gave up 6 bases and V 5 bases, and 4 bases lay outside the gene matches. CDR1 is SGHTA and CDR2 is FQGTGA in the germline V gene. The CDR3 has 13 amino acids. The CDR3 sequence is CASSQDRTQPQHF. CDR3 DNA: TGTGCCAGCAGCCAGGACAGGACTCAGCCCCAGCATTTT.

This clonotype was recorded many times. The chain combines TRBV2 with TRBJ1-5, with unresolved D. CDR1 and CDR2 (germline): SNHLY, FYNNEI. The CDR3 extends over 16 amino acids. Trimming cost V 5 bases and J 6 bases, with 20 bases left between them. The CDR3 DNA sequence: TGTGCCAGCAGTCCATATGGAAGACCGGGAGGTCAGCCCCAGCATTTT. Encoded protein: CASSPYGRPGGQPQHF.

This clonotype was counted between two and nine times. The chain carries TRBV14 and TRBJ2-7; D is unclear. Germline loops: CDR1 SGHDN, CDR2 FVKESK. The CDR3 extends over 12 amino acids. Trimming cost V 1 base and J 3 bases, with 4 bases left between them. CDR3 nucleotide sequence: TGTGCCAGCAGCCAAGTGGGCTACGAGCAGTACTTC. Amino acid sequence: CASSQVGYEQYF.

This clonotype was counted many times. This chain uses TRBV7-9 with TRBJ1-4; D is uncertain. This CDR3 has 16 residues. Trimming cost V 5 bases and J 0 bases, with 13 bases left between them. Per germline, CDR1 SEHNR and CDR2 FQNEAQ (reference sequence). The CDR3 nucleotides read TGTGCCAGCAGCCCTGTGTTACCAACAACTAATGAAAAACTGTTTTTT. Protein sequence: CASSPVLPTTNEKLFF.

There are many counts of this clonotype. The chain couples TRBV24-1 to TRBJ2-3; D might be TRBD2 (5 bases). V was cut by 9 bases and J by 0 bases, with 9 bases left in between. There are 13 residues in the CDR3. Germline V gives CDR1 KGHDR, CDR2 SFDVKD. CDR3 sequence (DNA): TGTGCCACCGGGGAGATAAGCACAGATACGCAGTATTTT. Its protein is CATGEISTDTQYF.

In its sample, this clonotype was seen many times. This chain links TRBV4-3 with TRBJ1-2; tentative D call: TRBD1 (5 bases). Per germline, CDR1 LGHNA and CDR2 YSLEER. The V end lost 0 bases, the J end lost 1 base, and 15 bases lay between the germline ends. The CDR3 has 17 residues. The CDR3, as DNA: TGCGCCAGCAGCCAAGAAAGGACGGGGGGATATAACTATGGCTACACCTTC. Amino acid sequence: CASSQERTGGYNYGYTF.

This clonotype has a handful of counts. A much larger clone lies a single base off, so this may be a read error. V usage is TRBV4-3 and J usage is TRBJ2-7; unclear D gene. Germline lookup yields CDR1 LGHNA and CDR2 YSLEER. The CDR3 covers 14 residues. V was trimmed by 0 bases and J by 2 bases, leaving 8 bases between them. CDR3 coding DNA: TGCGCCAGCAGCCAAGATATGGGTACCTACGAGCAGTACTTC. Its protein product is CASSQDMGTYEQYF.

This clonotype has at least ten counts. J is TRBJ2-2 and V is TRBV6-5; D is ambiguous. With 4 bases removed from V and 6 bases from J, the gap between germline ends came to 12 bases. The CDR3 has 14 residues. Germline values: CDR1 MNHEY, CDR2 SVGAGI. The CDR3 sequence is CASSFGPKPGELFF. The CDR3 bases are TGTGCCAGCAGTTTTGGGCCCAAACCCGGGGAGCTGTTTTTT.

This clonotype has just a few counts. The junction and the germline gene differ at one end; a read error may be behind it. The chain couples TRBV5-6 to TRBJ1-3; D is uncertain. Germline V gives CDR1 SGHDT, CDR2 YYEEEE. The CDR3 is 14 residues long. CDR3 in DNA: TGTGCCAGCAGCGCGGAACCCGCTGGAACCACCATATATTTT. It translates to CASSAEPAGTTIYF.

The chain recombines TRBV6-5 with TRBJ2-5; TRBD2 aligns across 8 bases. After removal of 6 bases from V and 2 bases from J, the junction contained 11 bases not matched to a gene. The CDR3 consists of 16 residues. The V gene's germline CDR1 is MNHEY and CDR2 SVGAGI. CDR3 sequence: CASSSRGAGDQETQYF. CDR3 nucleotide sequence: TGTGCCAGCAGCTCCCGGGGAGCGGGGGATCAAGAGACCCAGTACTTC.

This clonotype was observed at least ten times. The V call is TRBV12-5, the J call TRBJ1-1, with D unresolved. Trimming shortened V by 0 bases and J by 1 base, and 15 bases separated the two germline ends. The germline gives CDR1 LGHNT, CDR2 FRNRAP. CDR3 length equals 17 residues. This CDR3 is CASGLVVGSLSNTEAFF. The CDR3 nucleotides are TGTGCTAGTGGTTTGGTGGTCGGCAGCTTATCGAACACTGAAGCTTTCTTT.

This chain links TRBV4-1 with TRBJ2-7, with D possibly called TRBD1 or TRBD2 (6 bases each). From germline, CDR1 is MGHRA and CDR2 YSYEKL. Trimming stripped 4 bases from V and 4 bases from J, with 14 bases between. The CDR3 runs 14 residues. The CDR3 DNA follows: TGCGCCAGCAGCCGGGCTGGGGGGCTGTACGAGCAGTACTTC. It translates to CASSRAGGLYEQYF.

This clonotype has at least ten counts. The gene calls are TRBV4-3 and TRBJ1-1; D gene ambiguous. The CDR3 has 15 residues. The germline V gene encodes CDR1 LGHNA and CDR2 YSLEER. V lost 4 bases to trimming and J lost 7 bases, with 19 bases between them. CDR3: CASSPNRAGRNEAFF. The CDR3 DNA sequence: TGCGCCAGCAGCCCAAACCGGGCAGGTAGGAATGAAGCTTTCTTT.

Comment on this clonotype: A much larger clonotype is one base distant, so this may be a read error. The chain links TRBV6-6 to TRBJ2-3; D ambiguous. The V gene's germline CDR1 is MNHNY and CDR2 SVGAGI (reference sequence). The CDR3 covers 13 residues. This CDR3 is CAGRSTPGDTQYF. For the CDR3, the DNA is TGTGCCGGCAGGTCAACCCCTGGGGATACGCAGTATTTT.

This clonotype was counted ten times or more. The rearrangement links TRBV30 to TRBJ2-1; 8 nucleotides match TRBD1. The trim removed 3 bases at V and 9 bases at J, leaving 4 bases unmatched. This CDR3 is 12 amino acids long. Germline V gives CDR1 GTSNPN, CDR2 SVGIG (reference sequence). The CDR3: CAWSLTGVEQFF. DNA for the CDR3: TGTGCCTGGAGCCTGACAGGGGTTGAGCAGTTCTTC.

Worth noting for this clonotype: Being one base from a much bigger clone, this may be a read error. The V call is TRBV6-2 or TRBV6-3, the J call TRBJ1-5, with TRBD1 as a possible D gene (6 bases). The CDR3 extends over 15 amino acids. Per the germline V gene, CDR1 is MNHEY and CDR2 is SVGEGT. DNA of the CDR3: TGTGCCAGCAGTATCCAGGGGACTAGCAATCAGCCCCAGCAGTTT. Its translation: CASSIQGTSNQPQQF.

This clonotype was recorded a few times. The chain links TRBV7-9 to TRBJ2-1; D gene uncertain. This CDR3 comprises 14 residues. The ends were cut back, 7 bases at V and 3 bases at J, with 13 bases in the middle. Per germline, CDR1 SEHNR and CDR2 FQNEAQ (reference sequence). The CDR3 coding sequence is TGTGCCAGCACTAACGGGCGGATCTACAATGAGCAGTTCTTC. This gives the protein CASTNGRIYNEQFF. The full variable domain, its missing parts supplied by reference TRBV7-9 and TRBJ2-1, is DTGVSQNPRHKITKRGQNVTFRCDPISEHNRLYWYRQTLGQGPEFLTYFQNEAQLEKSRLLSDRFSAERPKGSFSTLEIQRTEQGDSAMYLCASTNGRIYNEQFFGPGTRLTVL.

At least ten counts were recorded for this clonotype. The genes are TRBV20-1 and TRBJ2-5; 7 nucleotides match TRBD2. V shed 0 bases, J shed 2 bases, and the junction held 6 bases outside the gene matches. Germline V lookup: CDR1 DFQATT, CDR2 SNEGSKA (reference sequence). The CDR3 spans 15 residues. The CDR3: CSARDGASGQETQYF. CDR3 bases: TGCAGTGCTAGAGATGGGGCTAGCGGACAAGAGACCCAGTACTTC.

This clonotype occurred many times. As DNA, the CDR3 is TGTGCCAGCAGTCACACCCTAGCCGGTGAGCAGTTCTTC. It codes for CASSHTLAGEQFF. The chain is built from TRBV6-6 and TRBJ2-1, with D maybe TRBD2 (5 bases). CDR1 is MNHNY, CDR2 SVGAGI, per germline (reference sequence). The CDR3 contains 13 residues. V dropped 5 bases and J dropped 9 bases, with 14 bases sitting between them.

This clonotype was picked up many times. The gene calls are TRBV5-1 and TRBJ2-5, with D perhaps being TRBD1 or TRBD2 (5 bases each). CDR1 and CDR2 from the germline V gene are SGHRS and YFSETQ. This CDR3 is 12 amino acids long. Trimming took 5 bases from V and 4 from J, leaving 9 bases between them. CDR3 DNA: TGCGCCAGCAGGGGGGATACAGAGACCCAGTACTTC. Translated: CASRGDTETQYF.

V is TRBV29-1 and J is TRBJ1-3; D gene uncertain. The CDR3 is 14 amino acids. CDR1 is SQVTM and CDR2 is ANQGSEA in the germline V gene. CDR3: CSAIDGPSGNTIYF. The DNA of the CDR3 is TGCAGTGCCATAGACGGCCCCTCTGGAAACACCATATATTTT.

In regard to this clonotype: One end of the junction does not line up with germline, which may come from a read error. V usage is TRBV29-1 and J usage is TRBJ1-2; D remains ambiguous. The CDR3 runs 14 residues. Germline V gene data show CDR1 as SQVTM and CDR2 as ANQGSEA. CDR3 residues: CRVEAGDSGYGYTF. Here the CDR3 DNA reads TGCAGGGTTGAAGCGGGCGACTCCGGCTATGGCTACACCTTC.